This TCR beta chain derives from a study of human T cells and chemical hapten exposure. This clonotype appeared a few times. Its antigen is not known. Original data processing: With a range of about 23,224 to 750,000, the median per sample was roughly 97,000 TCRs. Each CDR3 protein is one row after TCRdb ran MiXCR on the RACE reads. Here the V and J calls rest on TCRdb's processing, not on the authors' analysis. The table shows 80,000 to 100,000 distinct CDR3 sequences, with 25% to 35% occurring only once. In germline, CDR1 is MNHEY, CDR2 SVGAGI. V was pared by 7 bases and J by 5 bases, with 11 bases of the junction left unmatched. There are 16 residues in the CDR3. The sample's time point: patch test 3, about 24 weeks after DPC sensitization. The treatment is: therapeutic diphenylcyclopropenone sensitization with weekly scalp DPC. Prior to application of each patch test, blood was drawn. Donors, patients with alopecia ranging from 18 to 70 years old and judged suitable for DPC, provided samples.

Broader study findings: Counts of expanded TCRs (at PT1) showed a positive correlation with patch test score.

The rearrangement uses TRBV6-5 and TRBJ2-1; 10 bases map to TRBD2. The sample was whole blood, taken in connection with sensitization to the hapten diphenylcyclopropenone (DPC). This receptor was identified in a man in his forties with alopecia areata. Some clones in this sample may be carry-over from other donors' samples. This CDR3 reads CASMIPASGSHNEQFF. For the CDR3, the DNA is TGTGCCAGCATGATACCGGCTAGCGGGAGTCACAATGAGCAGTTCTTC.